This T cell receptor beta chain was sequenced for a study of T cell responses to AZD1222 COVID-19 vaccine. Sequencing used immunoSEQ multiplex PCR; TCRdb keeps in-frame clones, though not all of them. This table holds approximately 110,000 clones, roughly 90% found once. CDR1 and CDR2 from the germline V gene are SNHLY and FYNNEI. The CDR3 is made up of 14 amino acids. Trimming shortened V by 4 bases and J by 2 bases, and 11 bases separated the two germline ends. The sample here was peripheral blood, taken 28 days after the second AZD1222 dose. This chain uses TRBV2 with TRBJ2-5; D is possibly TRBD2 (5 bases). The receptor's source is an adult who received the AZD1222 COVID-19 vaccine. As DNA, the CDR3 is TGTGCCAGCAGTGTAGAGGGCGGACAAGAGACCCAGTACTTC. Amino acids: CASSVEGGQETQYF.